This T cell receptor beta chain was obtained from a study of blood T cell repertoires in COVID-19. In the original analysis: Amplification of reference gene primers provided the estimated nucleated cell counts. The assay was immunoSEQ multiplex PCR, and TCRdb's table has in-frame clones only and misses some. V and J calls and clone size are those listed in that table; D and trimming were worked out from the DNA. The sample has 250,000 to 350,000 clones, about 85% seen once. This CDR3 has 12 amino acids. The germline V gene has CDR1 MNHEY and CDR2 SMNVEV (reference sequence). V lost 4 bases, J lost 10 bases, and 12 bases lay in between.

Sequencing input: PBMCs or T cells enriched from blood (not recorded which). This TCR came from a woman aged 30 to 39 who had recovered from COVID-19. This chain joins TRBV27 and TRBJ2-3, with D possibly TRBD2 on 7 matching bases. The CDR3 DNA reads TGTGCCAGCAGTTCGGGCGGGGGCGCGCAGTATTTT. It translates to CASSSGGGAQYF.